The 4 T cell receptor beta chains below all came from one sample that was sequenced in a study of regulatory T cells in long-lasting Graves disease. Sample time point: newly diagnosed GD, antithyroid drugs for less than 3 months. The authors made the TCR library using RNA they extracted from PBMCs. Researchers made TCR beta libraries by using iRepertoire HTBI primers and running Arm-PCR on CDR3 regions. TCRdb fed the multiplex PCR reads into MiXCR, producing one record per CDR3 protein. The sample has hundreds of thousands of distinct CDR3 sequences; 13% are singletons. Separately, the same data were catalogued under a study of T cells in Graves' hyperthyroidism and ophthalmopathy.

The input for sequencing was peripheral blood mononuclear cells (PBMCs), taken at new diagnosis, from a patient treated with antithyroid drugs. The receptors stem from a young man with Graves disease.

With regard to this clonotype: A much larger clone lies a single base off, so this may be a read error. CDR3 sequence (DNA): TGCAGCGTGAGAGGGGACAGGGCCAGCTCCTACGACCAGTACTTC. This gives the protein CSVRGDRASSYDQYF. The V gene is TRBV29-1, the J gene TRBJ2-7; 9 nucleotides match TRBD1. The CDR3 extends over 15 amino acids. Germline lookup yields CDR1 SQVTM and CDR2 ANQGSEA.

This clonotype appeared many times. This CDR3 reads CASSSGQNQPQHF. Written as DNA, the CDR3 is TGTGCCAGCAGTTCGGGACAGAATCAGCCCCAGCATTTT. The gene calls are TRBV6-9 and TRBJ1-5, with 7 bases identical to TRBD1. The V gene's germline CDR1 is MNHGY and CDR2 SVAAGI. The CDR3 totals 13 residues. The junction had 1 base not matched to a gene; V was cut back by 4 bases and J by 4 bases.

In its sample, this clonotype was seen many times. The chain employs TRBV5-6 and TRBJ2-4, with D hard to call. CDR3 length equals 14 residues. Germline V gene lookup returns CDR1 SGHDT and CDR2 YYEEEE. The V gene lost 2 bases and the J gene lost 0 bases, with 6 bases spanning the gap. As DNA, the CDR3 is TGTGCCAGCAGCTTTGGGGAAGCCAAAAACATTCAGTACTTC. Amino acids: CASSFGEAKNIQYF.

The V call is TRBV6-5, the J call TRBJ2-1; 9 bases map to TRBD2. The CDR3 loop spans 15 amino acids. Germline assignment: CDR1 MNHEY and CDR2 SVGAGI. With 2 bases clipped from V and 9 bases from J, the junction kept 8 bases outside the gene matches. Here the CDR3 DNA reads TGTGCCAGCAGTTACGAGGGGACTAGCTATATTGAGCAGTTCTTC. Residues: CASSYEGTSYIEQFF.